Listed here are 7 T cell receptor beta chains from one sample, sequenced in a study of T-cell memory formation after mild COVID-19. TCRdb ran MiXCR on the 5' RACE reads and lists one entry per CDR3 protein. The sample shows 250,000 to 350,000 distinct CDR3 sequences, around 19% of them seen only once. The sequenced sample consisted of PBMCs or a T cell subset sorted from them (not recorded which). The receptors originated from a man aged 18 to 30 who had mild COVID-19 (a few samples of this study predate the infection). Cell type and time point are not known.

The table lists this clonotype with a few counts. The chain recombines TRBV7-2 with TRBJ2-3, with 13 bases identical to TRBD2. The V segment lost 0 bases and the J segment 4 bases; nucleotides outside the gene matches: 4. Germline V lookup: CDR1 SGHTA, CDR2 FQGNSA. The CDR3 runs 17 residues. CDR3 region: CASSLARTSGGADTQYF. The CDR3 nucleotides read TGTGCCAGCAGCTTAGCGCGGACTAGCGGGGGCGCAGATACGCAGTATTTT.

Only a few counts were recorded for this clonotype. This CDR3 is CASSLDLGFLGKNIQYF. The DNA of the CDR3 is TGTGCCAGCAGCTTAGATCTGGGGTTTCTGGGCAAAAACATTCAGTACTTC. The J gene is TRBJ2-4, the V gene TRBV11-2; no reliable D call. Germline values: CDR1 SGHAT, CDR2 FQNNGV. The CDR3 is 17 residues long. V was shortened by 0 bases and J by 3 bases, with 15 bases between the two germline ends.

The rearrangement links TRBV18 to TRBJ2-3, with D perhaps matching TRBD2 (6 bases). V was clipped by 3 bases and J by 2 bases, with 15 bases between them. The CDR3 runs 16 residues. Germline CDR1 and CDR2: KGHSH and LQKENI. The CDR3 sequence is CASSPVSSDFTDTQYF. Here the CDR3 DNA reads TGTGCCAGCTCACCGGTTTCTAGCGACTTCACAGATACGCAGTATTTT.

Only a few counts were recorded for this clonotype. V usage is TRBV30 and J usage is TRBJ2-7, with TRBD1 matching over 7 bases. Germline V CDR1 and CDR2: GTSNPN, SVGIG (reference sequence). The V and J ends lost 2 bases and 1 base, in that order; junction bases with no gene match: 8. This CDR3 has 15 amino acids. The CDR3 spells CAWSIGGVPSYEQYF. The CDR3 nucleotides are TGTGCCTGGAGTATAGGGGGCGTCCCATCCTACGAGCAGTACTTC.

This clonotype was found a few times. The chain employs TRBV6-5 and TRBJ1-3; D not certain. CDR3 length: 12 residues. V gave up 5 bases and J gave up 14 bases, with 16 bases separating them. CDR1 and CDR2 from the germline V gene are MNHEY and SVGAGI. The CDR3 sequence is CASSGYSLVVYF. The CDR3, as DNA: TGTGCCAGCAGTGGATACAGTTTGGTCGTATATTTT.

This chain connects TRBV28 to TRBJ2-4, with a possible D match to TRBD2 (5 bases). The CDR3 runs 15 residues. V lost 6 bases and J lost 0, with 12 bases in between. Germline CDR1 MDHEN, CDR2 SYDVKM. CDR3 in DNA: TGTGCCAGCAGCGGCCGTCGGGGAGCCAAAAACATTCAGTACTTC. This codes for CASSGRRGAKNIQYF.

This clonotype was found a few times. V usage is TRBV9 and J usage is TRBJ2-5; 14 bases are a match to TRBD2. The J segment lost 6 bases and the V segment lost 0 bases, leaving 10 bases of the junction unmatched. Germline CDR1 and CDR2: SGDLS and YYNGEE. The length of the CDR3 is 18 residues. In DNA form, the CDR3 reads TGTGCCAGCAGCGTAGATCCCGGGACTAGCGGGGGCCTGAAGACCCAGTACTTC. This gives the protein CASSVDPGTSGGLKTQYF.